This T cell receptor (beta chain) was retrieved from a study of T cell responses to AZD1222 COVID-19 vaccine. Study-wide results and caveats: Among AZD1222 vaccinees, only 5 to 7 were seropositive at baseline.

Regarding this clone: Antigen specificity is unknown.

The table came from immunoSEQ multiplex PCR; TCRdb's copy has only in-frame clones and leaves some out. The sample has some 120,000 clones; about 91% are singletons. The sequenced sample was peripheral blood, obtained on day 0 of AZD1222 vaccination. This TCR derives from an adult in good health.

CDR3 sequence: CASSSNPRVPAYEQYF. The CDR3 DNA is TGTGCCAGCAGCTCGAATCCTCGGGTCCCAGCCTACGAGCAGTACTTC. The genes are TRBV9 and TRBJ2-7; D remains ambiguous. The CDR3 has 16 amino acids. V gave up 4 bases and J gave up 2 bases, with 19 bases separating them. Germline CDR1 is SGDLS and CDR2 is YYNGEE.